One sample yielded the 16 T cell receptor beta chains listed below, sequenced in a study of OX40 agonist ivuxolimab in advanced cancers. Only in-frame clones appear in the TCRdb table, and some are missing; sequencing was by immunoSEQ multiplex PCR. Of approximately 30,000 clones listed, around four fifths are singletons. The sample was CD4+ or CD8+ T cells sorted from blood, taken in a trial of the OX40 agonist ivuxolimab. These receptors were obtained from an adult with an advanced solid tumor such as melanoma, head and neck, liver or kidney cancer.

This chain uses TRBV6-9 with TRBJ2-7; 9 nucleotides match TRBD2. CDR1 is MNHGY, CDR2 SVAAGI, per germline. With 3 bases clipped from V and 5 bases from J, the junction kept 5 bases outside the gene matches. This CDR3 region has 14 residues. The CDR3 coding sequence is TGTGCCAGCAGTTACTGGGCTAGCGGGGACGAGCAGTACTTC. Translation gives CASSYWASGDEQYF.

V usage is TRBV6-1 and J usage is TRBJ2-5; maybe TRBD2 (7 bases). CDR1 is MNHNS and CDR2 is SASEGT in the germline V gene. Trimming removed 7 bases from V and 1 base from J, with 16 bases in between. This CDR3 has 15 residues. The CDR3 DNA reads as TGTGCCAGCATACCCCCCGGGGGGCCCCAAGAGACCCAGTACTTC. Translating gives CASIPPGGPQETQYF.

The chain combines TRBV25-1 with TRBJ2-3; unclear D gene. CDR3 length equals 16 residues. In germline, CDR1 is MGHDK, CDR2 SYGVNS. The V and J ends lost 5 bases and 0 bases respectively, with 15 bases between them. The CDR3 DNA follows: TGTGCCAGCAGTAGGGAAGTGAGCTCTAGCACAGATACGCAGTATTTT. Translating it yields CASSREVSSSTDTQYF.

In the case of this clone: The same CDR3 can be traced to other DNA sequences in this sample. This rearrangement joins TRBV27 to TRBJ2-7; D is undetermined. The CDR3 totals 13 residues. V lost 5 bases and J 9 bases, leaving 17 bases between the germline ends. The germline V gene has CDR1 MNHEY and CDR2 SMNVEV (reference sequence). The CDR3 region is CASSPGPTWGQYF. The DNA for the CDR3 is TGTGCCAGCAGTCCCGGACCTACCTGGGGGCAGTACTTC.

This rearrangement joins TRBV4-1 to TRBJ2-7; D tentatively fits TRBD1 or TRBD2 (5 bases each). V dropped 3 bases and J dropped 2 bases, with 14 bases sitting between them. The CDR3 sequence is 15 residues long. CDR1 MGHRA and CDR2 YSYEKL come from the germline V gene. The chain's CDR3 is CASSQSQGAPYEQYF. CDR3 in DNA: TGCGCCAGCAGCCAGAGCCAGGGAGCCCCCTACGAGCAGTACTTC.

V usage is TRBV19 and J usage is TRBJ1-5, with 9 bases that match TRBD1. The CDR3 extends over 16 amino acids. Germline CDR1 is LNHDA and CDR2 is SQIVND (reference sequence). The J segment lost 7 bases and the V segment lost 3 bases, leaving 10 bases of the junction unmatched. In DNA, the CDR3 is TGTGCCAGTAGTATCACAGGACAGGGGCTTAGGCAGCCCCAGCATTTT. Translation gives CASSITGQGLRQPQHF. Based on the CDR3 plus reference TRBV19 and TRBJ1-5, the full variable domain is DGGITQSPKYLFRKEGQNVTLSCEQNLNHDAMYWYRQDPGQGLRLIYYSQIVNDFQKGDIAEGYSVSREKKESFPLTVTSAQKNPTAFYLCASSITGQGLRQPQHFGDGTRLSIL.

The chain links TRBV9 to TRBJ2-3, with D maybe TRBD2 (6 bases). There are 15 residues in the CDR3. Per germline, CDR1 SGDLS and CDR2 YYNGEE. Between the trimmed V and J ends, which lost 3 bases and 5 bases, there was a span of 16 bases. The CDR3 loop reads CASSGGGPGRDTQYF. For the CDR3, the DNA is TGTGCCAGCAGCGGTGGGGGACCCGGGAGAGATACGCAGTATTTT.

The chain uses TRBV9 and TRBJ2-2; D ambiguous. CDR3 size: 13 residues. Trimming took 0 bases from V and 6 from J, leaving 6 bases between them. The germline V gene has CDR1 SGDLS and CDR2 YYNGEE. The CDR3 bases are TGTGCCAGCAGCGTAGTTAGTGCCGGGGAGCTGTTTTTT. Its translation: CASSVVSAGELFF.

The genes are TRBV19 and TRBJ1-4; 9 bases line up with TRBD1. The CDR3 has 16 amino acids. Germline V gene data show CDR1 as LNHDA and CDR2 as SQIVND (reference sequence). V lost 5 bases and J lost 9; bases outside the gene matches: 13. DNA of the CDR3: TGTGCCAGTAGTCTCCTCCCGGGACAGGGAGGACAAAAACTGTTTTTT. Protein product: CASSLLPGQGGQKLFF.

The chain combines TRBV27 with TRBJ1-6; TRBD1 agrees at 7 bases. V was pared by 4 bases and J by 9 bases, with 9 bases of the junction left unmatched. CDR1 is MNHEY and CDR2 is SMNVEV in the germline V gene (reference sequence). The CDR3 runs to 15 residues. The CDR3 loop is CASSYAGTAGSPLHF. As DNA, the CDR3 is TGTGCCAGCAGTTACGCCGGGACAGCTGGTTCACCCCTCCACTTT.

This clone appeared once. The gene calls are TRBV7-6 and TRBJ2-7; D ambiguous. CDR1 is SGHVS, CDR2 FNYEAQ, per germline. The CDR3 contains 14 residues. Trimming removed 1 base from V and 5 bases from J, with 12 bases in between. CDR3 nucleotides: TGTGCCAGCAGCTTAGTCGACGGTCCCCACGAGCAGTACTTC. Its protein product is CASSLVDGPHEQYF.

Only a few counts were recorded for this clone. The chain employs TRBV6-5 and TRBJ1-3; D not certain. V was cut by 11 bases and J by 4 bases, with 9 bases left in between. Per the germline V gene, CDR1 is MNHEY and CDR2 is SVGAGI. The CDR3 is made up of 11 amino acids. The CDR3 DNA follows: TGTGCCTGCTCTCAAGGAAACACCATATATTTT. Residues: CACSQGNTIYF.

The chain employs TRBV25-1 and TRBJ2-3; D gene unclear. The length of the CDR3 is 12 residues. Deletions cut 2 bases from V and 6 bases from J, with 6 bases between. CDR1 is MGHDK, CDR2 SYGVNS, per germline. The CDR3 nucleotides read TGTGCCAGCAGTGAAGCCTGGGATACGCAGTATTTT. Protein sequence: CASSEAWDTQYF.

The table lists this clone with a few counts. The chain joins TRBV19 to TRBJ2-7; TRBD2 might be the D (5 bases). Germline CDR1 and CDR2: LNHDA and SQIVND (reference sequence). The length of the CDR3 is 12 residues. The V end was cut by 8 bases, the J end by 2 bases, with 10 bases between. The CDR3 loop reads CASGDGTYEQYF. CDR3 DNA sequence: TGTGCCAGTGGTGACGGGACCTACGAGCAGTACTTC.

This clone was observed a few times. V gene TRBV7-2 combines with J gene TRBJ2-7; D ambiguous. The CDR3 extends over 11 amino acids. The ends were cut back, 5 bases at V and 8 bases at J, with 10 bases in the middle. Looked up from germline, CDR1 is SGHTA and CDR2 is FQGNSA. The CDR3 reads CASSTGGQQYF. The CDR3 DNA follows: TGTGCCAGCAGCACTGGTGGGCAGCAGTACTTC.

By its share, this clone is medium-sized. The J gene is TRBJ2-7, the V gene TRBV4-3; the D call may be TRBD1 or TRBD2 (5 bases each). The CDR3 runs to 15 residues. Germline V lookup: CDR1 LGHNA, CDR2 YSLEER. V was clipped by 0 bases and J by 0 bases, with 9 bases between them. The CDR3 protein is CASSQDWGSSYEQYF. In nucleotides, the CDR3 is TGCGCCAGCAGCCAAGATTGGGGGAGCTCCTACGAGCAGTACTTC.